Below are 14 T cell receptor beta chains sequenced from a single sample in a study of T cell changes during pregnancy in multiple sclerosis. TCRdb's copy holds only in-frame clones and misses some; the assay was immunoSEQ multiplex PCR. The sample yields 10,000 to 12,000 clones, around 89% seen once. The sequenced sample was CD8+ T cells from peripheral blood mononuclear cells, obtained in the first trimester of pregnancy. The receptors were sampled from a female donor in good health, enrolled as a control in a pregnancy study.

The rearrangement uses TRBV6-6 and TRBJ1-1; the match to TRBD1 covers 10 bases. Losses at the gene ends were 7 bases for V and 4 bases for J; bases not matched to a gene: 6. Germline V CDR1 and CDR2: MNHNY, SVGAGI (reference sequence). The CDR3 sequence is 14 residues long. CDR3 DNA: TGTGCCAGCAAAGACAGGGGGCGTGTCACTGAAGCTTTCTTT. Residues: CASKDRGRVTEAFF.

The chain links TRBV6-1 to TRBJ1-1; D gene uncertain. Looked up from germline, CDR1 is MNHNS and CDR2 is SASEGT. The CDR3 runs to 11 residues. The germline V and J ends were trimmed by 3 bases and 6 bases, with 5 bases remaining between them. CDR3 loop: CASSDIAEAFF. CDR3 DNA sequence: TGTGCCAGCAGTGATATCGCTGAAGCTTTCTTT.

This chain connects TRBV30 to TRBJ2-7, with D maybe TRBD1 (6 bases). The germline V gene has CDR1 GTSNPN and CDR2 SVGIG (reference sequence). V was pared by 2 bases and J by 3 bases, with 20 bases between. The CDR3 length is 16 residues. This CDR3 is CAWSLSGSGDLYEQYF. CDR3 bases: TGTGCCTGGAGTCTATCCGGTTCAGGGGACCTCTACGAGCAGTACTTC.

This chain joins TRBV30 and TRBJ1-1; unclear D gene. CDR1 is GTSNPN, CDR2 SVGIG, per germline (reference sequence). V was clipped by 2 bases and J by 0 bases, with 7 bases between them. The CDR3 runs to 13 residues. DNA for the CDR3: TGTGCCTGGAGTCCGGGGATGAACACTGAAGCTTTCTTT. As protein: CAWSPGMNTEAFF. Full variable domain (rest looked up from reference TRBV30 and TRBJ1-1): SQTIHQWPATLVQPVGSPLSLECTVEGTSNPNLYWYRQAAGRGLQLLFYSVGIGQISSEVPQNLSASRPQDRQFILSSKKLLLSDSGFYLCAWSPGMNTEAFFGQGTRLTVV.

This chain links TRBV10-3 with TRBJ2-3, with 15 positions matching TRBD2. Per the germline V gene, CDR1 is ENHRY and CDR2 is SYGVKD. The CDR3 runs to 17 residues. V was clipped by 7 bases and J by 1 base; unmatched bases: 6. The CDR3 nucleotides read TGTGCCATCACCGGGACTAGCGGGGGGCCCCGCACAGATACGCAGTATTTT. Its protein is CAITGTSGGPRTDTQYF.

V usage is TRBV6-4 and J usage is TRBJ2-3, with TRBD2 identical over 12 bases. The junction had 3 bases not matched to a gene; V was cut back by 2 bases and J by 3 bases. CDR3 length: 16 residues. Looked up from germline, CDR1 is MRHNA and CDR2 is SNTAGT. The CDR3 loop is CASSDTGTSGTDTQYF. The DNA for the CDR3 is TGTGCCAGCAGTGACACCGGGACTAGCGGGACAGATACGCAGTATTTT.

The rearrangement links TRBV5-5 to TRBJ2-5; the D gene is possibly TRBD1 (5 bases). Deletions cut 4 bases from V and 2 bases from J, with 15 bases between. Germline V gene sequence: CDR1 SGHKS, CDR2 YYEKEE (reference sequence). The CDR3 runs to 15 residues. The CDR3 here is CASSIPTGMQETQYF. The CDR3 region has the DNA TGTGCCAGCAGCATTCCAACAGGCATGCAAGAGACCCAGTACTTC.

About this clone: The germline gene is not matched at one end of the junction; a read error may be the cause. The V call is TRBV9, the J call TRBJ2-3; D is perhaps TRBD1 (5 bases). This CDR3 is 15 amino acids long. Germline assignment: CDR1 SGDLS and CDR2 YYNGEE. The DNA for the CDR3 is TGTGCCAGCAGCGACAGGCTCGAAAGCACGGATACGCAGTATTTT. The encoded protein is CASSDRLESTDTQYF.

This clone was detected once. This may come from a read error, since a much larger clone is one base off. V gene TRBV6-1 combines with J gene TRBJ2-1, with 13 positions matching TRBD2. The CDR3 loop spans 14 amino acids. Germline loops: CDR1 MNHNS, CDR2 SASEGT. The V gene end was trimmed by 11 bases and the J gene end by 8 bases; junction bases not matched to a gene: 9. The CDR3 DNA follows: TGTGCCGGCAAACTAGCGGGGGGGCCGGATGAGCAGTTCTTC. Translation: CAGKLAGGPDEQFF.

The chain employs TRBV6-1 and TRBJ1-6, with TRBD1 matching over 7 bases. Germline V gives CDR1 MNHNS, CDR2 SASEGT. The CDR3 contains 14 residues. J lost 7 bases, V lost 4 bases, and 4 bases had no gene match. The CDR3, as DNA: TGTGCCAGCAGTGGCACAGGGGACAATTCACCCCTCCACTTT. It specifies CASSGTGDNSPLHF.

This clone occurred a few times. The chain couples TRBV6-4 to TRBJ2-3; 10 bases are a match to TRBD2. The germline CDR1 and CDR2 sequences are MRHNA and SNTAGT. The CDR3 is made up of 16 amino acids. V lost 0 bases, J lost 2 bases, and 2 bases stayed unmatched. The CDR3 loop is CASSDSAGGTTDTQYF. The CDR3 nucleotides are TGTGCCAGCAGTGACTCAGCGGGGGGGACCACAGATACGCAGTATTTT.

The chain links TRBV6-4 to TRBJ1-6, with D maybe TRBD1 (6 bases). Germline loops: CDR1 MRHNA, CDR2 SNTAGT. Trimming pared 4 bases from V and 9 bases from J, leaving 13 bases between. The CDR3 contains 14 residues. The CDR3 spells CASSAHAGVSPLHF. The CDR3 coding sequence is TGTGCCAGCAGTGCCCACGCAGGGGTTTCACCCCTCCACTTT.

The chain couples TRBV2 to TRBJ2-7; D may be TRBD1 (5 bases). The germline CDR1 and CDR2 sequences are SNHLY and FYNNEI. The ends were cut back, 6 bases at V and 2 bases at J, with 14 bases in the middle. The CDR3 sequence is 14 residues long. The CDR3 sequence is CASRLDSITYEQYF. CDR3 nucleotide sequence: TGTGCCAGCAGGTTAGACAGCATAACCTACGAGCAGTACTTC.

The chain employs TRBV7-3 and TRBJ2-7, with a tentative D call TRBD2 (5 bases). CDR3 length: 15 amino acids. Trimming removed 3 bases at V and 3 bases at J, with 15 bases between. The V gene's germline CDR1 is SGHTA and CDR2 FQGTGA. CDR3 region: CASSFYPGSDYEQYF. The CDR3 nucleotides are TGTGCCAGCAGCTTCTATCCGGGGTCCGACTACGAGCAGTACTTC.